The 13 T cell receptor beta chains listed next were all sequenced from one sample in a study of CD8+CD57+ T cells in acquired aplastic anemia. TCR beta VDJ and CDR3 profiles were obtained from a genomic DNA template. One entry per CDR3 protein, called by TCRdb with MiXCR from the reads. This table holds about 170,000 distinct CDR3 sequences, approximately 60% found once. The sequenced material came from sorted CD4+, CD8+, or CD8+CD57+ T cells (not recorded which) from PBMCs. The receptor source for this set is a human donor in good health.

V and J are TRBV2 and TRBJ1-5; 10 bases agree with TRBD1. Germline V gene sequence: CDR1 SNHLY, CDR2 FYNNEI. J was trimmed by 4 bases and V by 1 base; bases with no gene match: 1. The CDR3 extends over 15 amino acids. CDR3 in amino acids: CASSEGTGGNQPQHF. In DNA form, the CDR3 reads TGTGCCAGCAGTGAAGGGACAGGGGGTAATCAGCCCCAGCATTTT.

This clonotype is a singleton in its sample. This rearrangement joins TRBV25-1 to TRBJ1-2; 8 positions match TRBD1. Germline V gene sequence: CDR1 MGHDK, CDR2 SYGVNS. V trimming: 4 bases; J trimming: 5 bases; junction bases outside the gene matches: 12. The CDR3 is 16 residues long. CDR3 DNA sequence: TGTGCCAGCAGTGCCGTCCGGACAGGGAAGGGGTATGGCTACACCTTC. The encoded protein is CASSAVRTGKGYGYTF.

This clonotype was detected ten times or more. The CDR3 DNA reads TGTGCCACCAGCAGAGGGGGTATGAACACTGAAGCTTTCTTT. Its protein is CATSRGGMNTEAFF. The gene calls are TRBV15 and TRBJ1-1; D gene ambiguous. The V gene lost 1 base and the J gene lost 0 bases, with 6 bases spanning the gap. Germline V gene sequence: CDR1 LNHNV, CDR2 YYDKDF (reference sequence). This CDR3 has 14 residues. Complete variable domain (other parts from reference TRBV15 and TRBJ1-1): DAMVIQNPRYQVTQFGKPVTLSCSQTLNHNVMYWYQQKSSQAPKLLFHYYDKDFNNEADTPDNFQSRRPNTSFCFLDIRSPGLGDTAMYLCATSRGGMNTEAFFGQGTRLTVV.

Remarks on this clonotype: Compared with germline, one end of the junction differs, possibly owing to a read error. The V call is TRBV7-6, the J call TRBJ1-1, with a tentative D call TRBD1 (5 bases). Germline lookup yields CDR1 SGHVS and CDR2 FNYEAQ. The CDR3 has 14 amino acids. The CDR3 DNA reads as TGTGCCAGCAGCGTACTTCAGGGTAACACTGAAGTTTTCTTT. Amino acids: CASSVLQGNTEVFF.

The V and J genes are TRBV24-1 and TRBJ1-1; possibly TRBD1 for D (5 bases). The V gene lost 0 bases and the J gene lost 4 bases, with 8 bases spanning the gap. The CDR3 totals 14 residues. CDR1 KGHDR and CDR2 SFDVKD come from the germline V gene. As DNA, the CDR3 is TGTGCCACCAGTGATTTGTCGGGGGTCACTGAAGCTTTCTTT. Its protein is CATSDLSGVTEAFF.

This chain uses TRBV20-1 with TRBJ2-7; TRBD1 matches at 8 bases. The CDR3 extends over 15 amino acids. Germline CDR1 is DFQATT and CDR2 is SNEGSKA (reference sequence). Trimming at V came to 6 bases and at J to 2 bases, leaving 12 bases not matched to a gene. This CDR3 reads CSARRGAGGAYEQYF. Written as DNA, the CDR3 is TGCAGTGCCCGAAGAGGGGCAGGGGGCGCCTACGAGCAGTACTTC.

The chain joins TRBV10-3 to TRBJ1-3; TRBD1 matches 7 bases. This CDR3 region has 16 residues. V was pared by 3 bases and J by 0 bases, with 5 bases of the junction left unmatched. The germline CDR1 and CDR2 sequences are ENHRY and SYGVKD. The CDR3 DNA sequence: TGTGCCATCAGTGACCTGGGACAGAGCTCTGGAAACACCATATATTTT. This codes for CAISDLGQSSGNTIYF.

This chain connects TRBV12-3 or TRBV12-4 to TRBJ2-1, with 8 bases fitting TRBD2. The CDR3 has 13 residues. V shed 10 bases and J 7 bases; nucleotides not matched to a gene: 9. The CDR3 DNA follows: TGTGCCACCGGGACTAGGGGAGGTAATGAGCAGTTCTTC. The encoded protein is CATGTRGGNEQFF.

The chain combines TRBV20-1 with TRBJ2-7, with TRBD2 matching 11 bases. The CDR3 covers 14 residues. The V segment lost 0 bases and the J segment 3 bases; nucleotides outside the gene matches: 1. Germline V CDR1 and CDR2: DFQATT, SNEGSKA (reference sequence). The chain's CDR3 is CSARDTSGSYEQYF. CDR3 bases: TGCAGTGCTAGAGACACTAGCGGGAGCTACGAGCAGTACTTC.

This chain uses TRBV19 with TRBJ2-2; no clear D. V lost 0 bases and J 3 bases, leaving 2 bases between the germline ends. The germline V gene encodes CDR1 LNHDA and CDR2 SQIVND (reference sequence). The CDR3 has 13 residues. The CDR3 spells CASSIDYTGELFF. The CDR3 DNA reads TGTGCCAGTAGTATAGATTACACCGGGGAGCTGTTTTTT.

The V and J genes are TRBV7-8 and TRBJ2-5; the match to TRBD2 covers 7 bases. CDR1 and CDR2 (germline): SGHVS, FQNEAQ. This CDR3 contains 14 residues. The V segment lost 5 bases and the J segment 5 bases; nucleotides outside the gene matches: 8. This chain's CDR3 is CASSRRGRKETQYF. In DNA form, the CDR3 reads TGTGCCAGCAGCCGACGCGGGAGAAAGGAGACCCAGTACTTC.

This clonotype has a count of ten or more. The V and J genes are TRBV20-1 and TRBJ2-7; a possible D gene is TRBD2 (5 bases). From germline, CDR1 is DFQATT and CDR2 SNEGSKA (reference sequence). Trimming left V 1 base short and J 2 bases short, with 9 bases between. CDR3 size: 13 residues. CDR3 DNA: TGCAGTGCTAGAGGGCTAGCCACCTACGAGCAGTACTTC. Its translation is CSARGLATYEQYF.

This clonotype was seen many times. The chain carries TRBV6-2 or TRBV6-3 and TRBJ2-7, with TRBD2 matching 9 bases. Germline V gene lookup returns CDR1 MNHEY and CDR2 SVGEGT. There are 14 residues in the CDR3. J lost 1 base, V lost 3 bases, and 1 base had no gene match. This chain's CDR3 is CASSYTSGSYEQYF. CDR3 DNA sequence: TGTGCCAGCAGTTATACTAGCGGGTCCTACGAGCAGTACTTC.